This section outlines one TCR beta chain sequence together with its context. Its antigen is currently unknown. V gave up 4 bases and J gave up 0 bases, with 8 bases separating them. There are 13 residues in the CDR3. Per germline, CDR1 SGHNT and CDR2 YYREEE (reference sequence). Indicated time point: blood at routine non-recurrence follow-up after resection. Unsorted whole RNA of tumor, nontumor lung or frozen PBMC was sequenced. TCRdb re-called the 5' RACE reads with MiXCR, one entry per CDR3 protein. The data show 9,500 to 12,000 distinct CDR3 sequences, with around 10% seen just once and around 34% held by the top ten. This sample was included in a study of spatial heterogeneity in lung cancer. Looking at the study overall: Sequenced follow-up PBMC samples came a median of about 26 months after resection, where available. On average, each unique TCR and UMI combination appeared more than ten times in raw reads.

Study-wide findings and caveats: At tumor resection, ubiquitous expanded TCRs were detected in blood more often than later.

The input for sequencing was PBMCs, taken at follow-up. This chain connects TRBV5-4 to TRBJ2-7; D call uncertain. This sequence originates from a female donor with early-stage non-small cell lung cancer. The CDR3: CASSPDGSYEQYF. The CDR3 coding sequence is TGTGCCAGCAGCCCGGACGGCTCCTACGAGCAGTACTTC.